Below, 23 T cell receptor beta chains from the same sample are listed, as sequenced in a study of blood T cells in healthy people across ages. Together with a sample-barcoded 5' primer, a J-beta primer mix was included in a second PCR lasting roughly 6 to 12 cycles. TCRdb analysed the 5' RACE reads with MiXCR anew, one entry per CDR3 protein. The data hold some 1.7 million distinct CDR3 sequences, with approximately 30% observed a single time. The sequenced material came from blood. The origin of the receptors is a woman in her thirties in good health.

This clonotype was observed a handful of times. The chain's CDR3 is CASRLGPYGYTF. CDR3 DNA sequence: TGTGCCAGCAGGCTCGGCCCTTATGGCTACACCTTC. This chain joins TRBV12-3 or TRBV12-4 and TRBJ1-2; the D is unclear. Trimming removed 6 bases from V and 5 bases from J, with 10 bases in between. The CDR3 spans 12 residues.

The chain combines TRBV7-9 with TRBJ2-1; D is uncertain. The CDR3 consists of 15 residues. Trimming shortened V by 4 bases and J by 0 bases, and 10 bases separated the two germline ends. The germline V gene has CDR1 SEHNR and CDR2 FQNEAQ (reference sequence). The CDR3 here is CASSSAVSSYNEQFF. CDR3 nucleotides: TGTGCCAGCAGCTCAGCTGTGAGCTCCTACAATGAGCAGTTCTTC.

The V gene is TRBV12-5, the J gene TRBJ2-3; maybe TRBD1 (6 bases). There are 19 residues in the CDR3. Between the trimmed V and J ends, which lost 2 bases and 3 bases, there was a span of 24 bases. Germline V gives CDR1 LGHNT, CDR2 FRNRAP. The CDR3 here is CASGLRPEKQGWGTDTQYF. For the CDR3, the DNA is TGTGCTAGTGGTTTGAGACCGGAAAAACAGGGTTGGGGGACAGATACGCAGTATTTT.

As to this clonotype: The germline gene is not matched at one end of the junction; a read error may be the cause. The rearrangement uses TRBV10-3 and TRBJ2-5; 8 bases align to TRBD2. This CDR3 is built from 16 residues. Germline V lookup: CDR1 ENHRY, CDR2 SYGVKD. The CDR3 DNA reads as TGTGCCATCGGTGAGTCAGGCGGGGGGCCCCAAGAGACCCAGTACTTC. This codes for CAIGESGGGPQETQYF.

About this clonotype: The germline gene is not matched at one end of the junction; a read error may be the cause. The CDR3 is CASSLSRGGPYDQYF. In DNA form, the CDR3 reads TGCGCCAGCAGCTTGTCGAGGGGAGGACCCTACGATCAGTACTTC. The chain joins TRBV5-1 to TRBJ2-7; possibly TRBD2 for D (6 bases). The CDR3 runs 15 residues. The V gene's germline CDR1 is SGHRS and CDR2 YFSETQ.

The CDR3 DNA follows: TGTGCCAGCAGCTTCACCGGGACAGGGGTCACTGAAGCTTTCTTT. It codes for CASSFTGTGVTEAFF. The V and J genes are TRBV5-5 and TRBJ1-1, with 10 nucleotides matching TRBD1. The CDR3 spans 15 residues. In germline, CDR1 is SGHKS, CDR2 YYEKEE (reference sequence). Trimming at V came to 2 bases and at J to 4 bases, leaving 5 bases not matched to a gene. The whole variable domain, remainder taken from reference TRBV5-5 and TRBJ1-1, is DAGVTQSPTHLIKTRGQQVTLRCSPISGHKSVSWYQQVLGQGPQFIFQYYEKEERGRGNFPDRFSARQFPNYSSELNVNALLLGDSALYLCASSFTGTGVTEAFFGQGTRLTVV.

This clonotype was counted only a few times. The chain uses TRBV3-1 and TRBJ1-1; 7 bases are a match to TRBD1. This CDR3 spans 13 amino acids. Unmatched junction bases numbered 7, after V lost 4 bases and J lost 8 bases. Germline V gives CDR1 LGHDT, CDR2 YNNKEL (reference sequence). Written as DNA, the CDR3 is TGTGCCAGCAGCCCGACAGGGTTTGGGGAAGCTTTCTTT. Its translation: CASSPTGFGEAFF.

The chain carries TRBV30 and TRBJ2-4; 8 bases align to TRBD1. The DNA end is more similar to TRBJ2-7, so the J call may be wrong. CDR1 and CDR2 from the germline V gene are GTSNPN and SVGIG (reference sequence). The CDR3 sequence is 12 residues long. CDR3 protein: CAWGTGAYEQYV. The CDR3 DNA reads TGTGCCTGGGGGACAGGAGCCTACGAGCAGTACGTC.

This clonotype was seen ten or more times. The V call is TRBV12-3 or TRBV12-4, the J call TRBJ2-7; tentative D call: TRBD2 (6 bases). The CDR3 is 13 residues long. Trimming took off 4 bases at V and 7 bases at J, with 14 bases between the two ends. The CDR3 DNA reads TGTGCCAGCAGTTGGGGGGAACTTGGAGAGCAGTACTTC. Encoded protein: CASSWGELGEQYF.

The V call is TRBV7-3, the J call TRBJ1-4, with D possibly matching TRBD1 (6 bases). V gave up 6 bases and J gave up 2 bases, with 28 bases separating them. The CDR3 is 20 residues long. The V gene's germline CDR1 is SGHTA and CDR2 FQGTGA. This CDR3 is CASSYYPDYGGSATNEKLFF. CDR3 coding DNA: TGTGCCAGCAGTTATTACCCGGACTACGGGGGCTCGGCTACTAATGAAAAACTGTTTTTT.

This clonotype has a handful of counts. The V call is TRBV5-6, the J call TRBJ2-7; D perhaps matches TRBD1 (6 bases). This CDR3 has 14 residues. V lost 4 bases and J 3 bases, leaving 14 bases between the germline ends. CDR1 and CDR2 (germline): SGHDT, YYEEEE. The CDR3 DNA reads TGTGCCAGCAGCAGGGGGATGATCTTCTACGAGCAGTACTTC. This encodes CASSRGMIFYEQYF.

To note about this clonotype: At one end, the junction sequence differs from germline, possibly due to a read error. CDR3 residues: CSTRESPTNEKLFF. The DNA of the CDR3 is TGCAGTACTAGAGAAAGTCCAACTAATGAAAAACTGTTTTTT. This sequence joins TRBV20-1 and TRBJ1-4, with D unresolved. The CDR3 is made up of 14 amino acids. CDR1 DFQATT and CDR2 SNEGSKA come from the germline V gene (reference sequence).

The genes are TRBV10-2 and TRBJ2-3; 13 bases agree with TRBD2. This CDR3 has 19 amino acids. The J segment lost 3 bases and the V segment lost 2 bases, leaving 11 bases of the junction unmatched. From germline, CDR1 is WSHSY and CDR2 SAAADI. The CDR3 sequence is CASSEGLAGVGVRTDTQYF. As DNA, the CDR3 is TGCGCCAGCAGTGAGGGACTAGCGGGAGTAGGCGTGAGGACAGATACGCAGTATTTT.

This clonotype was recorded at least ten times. In nucleotides, the CDR3 is TGTGCCAGCAGCTCGACAAGCGAGCAGTTCTTC. Encoded protein: CASSSTSEQFF. The gene calls are TRBV7-9 and TRBJ2-1; D is unresolved. Trimming removed 4 bases from V and 10 bases from J, with 8 bases in between. CDR3 length equals 11 residues. The germline V gene has CDR1 SEHNR and CDR2 FQNEAQ (reference sequence).

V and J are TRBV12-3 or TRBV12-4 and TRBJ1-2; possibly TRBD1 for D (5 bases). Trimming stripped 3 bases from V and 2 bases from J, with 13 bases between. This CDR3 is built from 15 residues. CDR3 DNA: TGTGCCAGCAGTTTTCGGGACCCCAGGAACTATGGCTACACCTTC. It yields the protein CASSFRDPRNYGYTF.

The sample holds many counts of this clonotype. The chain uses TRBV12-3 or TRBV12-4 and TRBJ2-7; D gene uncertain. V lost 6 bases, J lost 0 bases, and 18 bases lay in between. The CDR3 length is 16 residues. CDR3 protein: CASRYQYGAHSYEQYF. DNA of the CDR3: TGTGCCAGCAGGTACCAATACGGAGCCCACTCCTACGAGCAGTACTTC.

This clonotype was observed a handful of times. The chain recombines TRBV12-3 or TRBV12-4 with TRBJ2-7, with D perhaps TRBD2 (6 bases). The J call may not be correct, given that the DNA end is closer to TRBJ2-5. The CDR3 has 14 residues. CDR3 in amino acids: CASRDGTAEGTQYF. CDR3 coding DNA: TGTGCCAGCAGGGATGGGACGGCGGAGGGGACCCAGTACTTC.

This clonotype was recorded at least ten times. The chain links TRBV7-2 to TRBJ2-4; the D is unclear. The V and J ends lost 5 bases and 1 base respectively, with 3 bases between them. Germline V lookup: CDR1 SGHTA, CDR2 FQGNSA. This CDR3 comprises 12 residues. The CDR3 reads CASSPAKNIQYF. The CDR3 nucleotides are TGTGCCAGCAGCCCGGCCAAAAACATTCAGTACTTC.

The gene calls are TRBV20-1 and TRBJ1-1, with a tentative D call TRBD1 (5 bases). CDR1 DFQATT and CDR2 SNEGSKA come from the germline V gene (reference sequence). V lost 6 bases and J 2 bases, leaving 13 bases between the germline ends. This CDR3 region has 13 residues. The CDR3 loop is CSAGHGFNTEAFF. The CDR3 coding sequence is TGCAGTGCGGGGCACGGGTTCAACACTGAAGCTTTCTTT.

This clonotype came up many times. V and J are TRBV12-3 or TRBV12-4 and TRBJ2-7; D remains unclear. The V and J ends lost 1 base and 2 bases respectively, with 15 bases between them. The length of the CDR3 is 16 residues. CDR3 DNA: TGTGCCAGCAGTTTAGGAGCACGGACGGGCGCCTACGAGCAGTACTTC. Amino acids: CASSLGARTGAYEQYF.

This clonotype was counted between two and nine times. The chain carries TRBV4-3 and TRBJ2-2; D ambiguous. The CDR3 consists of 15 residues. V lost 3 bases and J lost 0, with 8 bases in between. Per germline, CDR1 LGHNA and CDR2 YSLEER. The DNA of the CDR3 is TGCGCCAGCAGCCACGGGCTGGCGAACACCGGGGAGCTGTTTTTT. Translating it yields CASSHGLANTGELFF.

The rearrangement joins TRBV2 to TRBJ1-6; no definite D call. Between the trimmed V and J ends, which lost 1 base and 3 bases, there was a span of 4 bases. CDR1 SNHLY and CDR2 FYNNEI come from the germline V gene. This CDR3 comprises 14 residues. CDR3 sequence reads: CASSEVVYNSPLHF. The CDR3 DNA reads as TGTGCCAGCAGTGAAGTAGTCTATAATTCACCCCTCCACTTT.

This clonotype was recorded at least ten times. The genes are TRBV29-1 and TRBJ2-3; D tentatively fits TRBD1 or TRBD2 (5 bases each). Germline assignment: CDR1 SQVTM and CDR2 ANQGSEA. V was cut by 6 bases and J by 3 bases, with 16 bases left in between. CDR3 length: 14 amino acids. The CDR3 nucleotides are TGCAGCGTCCCCCGGGGTCAGGGTACAGATACGCAGTATTTT. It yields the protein CSVPRGQGTDTQYF.